Each of the 32 T cell receptor beta chains below was sequenced from the same sample in a study of blood T cell repertoires in COVID-19. Sequenced by immunoSEQ multiplex PCR; TCRdb stores in-frame clones only, minus some. The repertoire includes around 250,000 clones, around four fifths of them detected once, and approximately 4.3% sits in the top ten. Source material: PBMCs or T cells enriched from blood (not recorded which). The receptors come from a young man with acute COVID-19.

The genes are TRBV13 and TRBJ1-1; TRBD1 is a possible D gene (6 bases). The CDR3 loop spans 13 amino acids. Per the germline V gene, CDR1 is PRHDT and CDR2 is FYEKMQ (reference sequence). V was pared by 0 bases and J by 11 bases, with 13 bases between. The CDR3 protein is CASSLGQRGWAFF. CDR3 in DNA: TGTGCCAGCAGCTTAGGCCAGAGGGGGTGGGCTTTCTTT.

This chain links TRBV19 with TRBJ2-6, with 7 nucleotides matching TRBD1. The V gene end was trimmed by 8 bases and the J gene end by 0 bases; junction bases not matched to a gene: 4. The length of the CDR3 is 15 residues. The germline CDR1 and CDR2 sequences are LNHDA and SQIVND (reference sequence). CDR3 nucleotide sequence: TGTGCCAGTCGGACAGGAGACTCTGGGGCCAACGTCCTGACTTTC. Residues: CASRTGDSGANVLTF.

In the case of this clone: Sequence at one end of the junction differs from germline and may be a read error. V is TRBV5-1 and J is TRBJ2-5; 9 nucleotides agree with TRBD1. Germline lookup yields CDR1 SGHRS and CDR2 YFSETQ. This CDR3 spans 15 amino acids. This chain's CDR3 is CASSPGQGGEETQYF. The CDR3 DNA is TGTGCCAGCAGCCCGGGACAGGGAGGGGAAGAGACCCAGTACTTC.

The CDR3 protein is CASSKRTGDNEQFF. CDR3 nucleotides: TGCGCCAGCAGCAAAAGGACAGGGGACAATGAGCAGTTCTTC. This chain uses TRBV5-1 with TRBJ2-1; 9 bases match TRBD1. The V segment lost 4 bases and the J segment 5 bases; nucleotides outside the gene matches: 4. The CDR3 totals 14 residues. The germline V gene encodes CDR1 SGHRS and CDR2 YFSETQ.

The genes are TRBV19 and TRBJ1-4, with TRBD1 matching 7 bases. The CDR3 is made up of 15 amino acids. CDR1 and CDR2 from the germline V gene are LNHDA and SQIVND (reference sequence). J gave up 5 bases and V 2 bases, and 5 bases lay outside the gene matches. The chain's CDR3 is CASSIKGALNEKLFF. The CDR3 nucleotides are TGTGCCAGTAGTATAAAGGGGGCCCTAAATGAAAAACTGTTTTTT. Together with reference TRBV19 and TRBJ1-4, the CDR3 gives the full variable domain: DGGITQSPKYLFRKEGQNVTLSCEQNLNHDAMYWYRQDPGQGLRLIYYSQIVNDFQKGDIAEGYSVSREKKESFPLTVTSAQKNPTAFYLCASSIKGALNEKLFFGSGTQLSVL.

As to this clone: Germline is not matched at one junction end, which may reflect a read error. The J gene is TRBJ2-1, the V gene TRBV5-1; D unresolved. Per the germline V gene, CDR1 is SGHRS and CDR2 is YFSETQ. The CDR3 extends over 13 amino acids. CDR3 nucleotides: TGTGCCAGCAGCTTGGACGGGTTCGATGAGCAGTTCTTC. Protein: CASSLDGFDEQFF.

The CDR3 DNA reads as TGTGCCAGCAGTGAACGGTTGACTAACTATGGCTACACCTTC. This translates into CASSERLTNYGYTF. The rearrangement joins TRBV2 to TRBJ1-2; D is unclear. The V gene lost 2 bases and the J gene lost 0 bases, with 7 bases spanning the gap. Looked up from germline, CDR1 is SNHLY and CDR2 is FYNNEI. The CDR3 sequence is 14 residues long.

This clone is a singleton in its sample. V gene TRBV9 combines with J gene TRBJ2-2; D remains unclear. V was shortened by 3 bases and J by 6 bases, with 18 bases between the two germline ends. The CDR3 spans 16 residues. Germline CDR1 and CDR2: SGDLS and YYNGEE. This CDR3 reads CASSELGPGHAGELFF. In DNA, the CDR3 is TGTGCCAGCAGCGAGTTGGGCCCTGGGCACGCCGGGGAGCTGTTTTTT.

This clone came up a few times. This chain uses TRBV7-9 with TRBJ1-3; no reliable D call. Trimming took off 1 base at V and 3 bases at J, with 10 bases between the two ends. This CDR3 has 15 residues. Germline-derived CDR1 and CDR2 are SEHNR and FQNEAQ (reference sequence). CDR3 in amino acids: CASSLGSGFGNTIYF. The DNA for the CDR3 is TGTGCCAGCAGCTTAGGTAGCGGCTTTGGAAACACCATATATTTT.

V and J are TRBV6-5 and TRBJ2-1; maybe TRBD1 (6 bases). Germline V CDR1 and CDR2: MNHEY, SVGAGI. The CDR3 runs to 13 residues. Deletions cut 6 bases from V and 4 bases from J, with 10 bases between. The CDR3 DNA sequence: TGTGCCAGCAGACTACAGGGTTACAATGAGCAGTTCTTC. Translated, it gives CASRLQGYNEQFF.

The chain recombines TRBV23-1 with TRBJ1-1, with 8 bases fitting TRBD1. TRBV23-1 is an open reading frame, and its role is uncertain. V was clipped by 11 bases and J by 1 base; unmatched bases: 12. This CDR3 is built from 15 residues. This CDR3 reads CADRGQDSTNTEAFF. The CDR3 DNA sequence: TGCGCCGACCGGGGACAGGACTCAACGAACACTGAAGCTTTCTTT.

This clone was seen once. The chain couples TRBV19 to TRBJ2-3; 8 bases align to TRBD2. The CDR3 loop spans 14 amino acids. Trimming removed 9 bases from V and 6 bases from J; junction bases left unmatched: 11. From germline, CDR1 is LNHDA and CDR2 SQIVND (reference sequence). The CDR3 protein is CASHRAGGGDTQYF. CDR3 DNA sequence: TGTGCCAGCCATAGGGCGGGAGGAGGGGATACGCAGTATTTT.

V and J are TRBV5-1 and TRBJ1-4; TRBD1 matches at 8 bases. The V and J ends lost 0 bases and 1 base, in that order; junction bases with no gene match: 5. Germline loops: CDR1 SGHRS, CDR2 YFSETQ. The CDR3 is made up of 17 amino acids. DNA for the CDR3: TGCGCCAGCAGCTTGGACAGGGGGGGAGGAACTAATGAAAAACTGTTTTTT. It is translated as CASSLDRGGGTNEKLFF.

In this sample, this clone turned up once. This sequence joins TRBV11-3 and TRBJ2-3; 8 bases are a match to TRBD1. J gave up 2 bases and V 5 bases, and 6 bases lay outside the gene matches. The CDR3 has 15 residues. Germline loops: CDR1 SGHNT, CDR2 YENEEA. CDR3 sequence reads: CASSTRQGNTDTQYF. The DNA of the CDR3 is TGTGCCAGCAGCACCAGACAGGGGAACACAGATACGCAGTATTTT.

The rearrangement uses TRBV7-9 and TRBJ1-4, with D hard to call. The CDR3 contains 14 residues. With 5 bases removed from V and 0 bases from J, the gap between germline ends came to 7 bases. Germline CDR1 and CDR2: SEHNR and FQNEAQ (reference sequence). The CDR3 here is CASSPGATNEKLFF. The DNA for the CDR3 is TGTGCCAGCAGCCCCGGGGCAACTAATGAAAAACTGTTTTTT.

This chain connects TRBV18 to TRBJ1-2, with 7 positions matching TRBD1. This CDR3 is built from 11 residues. The J segment lost 10 bases and the V segment lost 6 bases, leaving 5 bases of the junction unmatched. CDR1 and CDR2 (germline): KGHSH, LQKENI. The CDR3 sequence: CASSHQGDYTF. Here the CDR3 DNA reads TGTGCCAGCTCTCACCAGGGGGACTACACCTTC.

J is TRBJ2-1 and V is TRBV29-1; D is perhaps TRBD2 (5 bases). Germline values: CDR1 SQVTM, CDR2 ANQGSEA. This CDR3 region has 12 residues. V was pared by 5 bases and J by 7 bases, with 12 bases between. CDR3 DNA: TGCAGCGTTCTTCCGGGGTATAATGAGCAGTTCTTC. Translation: CSVLPGYNEQFF.

The rearrangement joins TRBV19 to TRBJ2-2; possible D gene TRBD2, 6 bases. Looked up from germline, CDR1 is LNHDA and CDR2 is SQIVND (reference sequence). The CDR3 has 15 residues. The V end lost 3 bases, the J end lost 3 bases, and 11 bases lay between the germline ends. This chain's CDR3 is CASSMPGLYTGELFF. The CDR3, as DNA: TGTGCCAGTAGTATGCCGGGACTCTACACCGGGGAGCTGTTTTTT.

With regard to this clone: At the DNA level, this CDR3 is encoded by other sequences in the same sample as well. V gene TRBV18 combines with J gene TRBJ2-5, with a tentative D call TRBD2 (6 bases). Trimming took 6 bases from V and 4 from J, leaving 15 bases between them. The CDR3 is made up of 14 amino acids. Germline values: CDR1 KGHSH, CDR2 LQKENI. Written as DNA, the CDR3 is TGTGCCAGCTCCACCAGCGGGTCTCGAGAGACCCAGTACTTC. This encodes CASSTSGSRETQYF.

This chain connects TRBV5-1 to TRBJ2-3, with 8 bases lining up with TRBD1. J gave up 5 bases and V 4 bases, and 3 bases lay outside the gene matches. CDR1 is SGHRS and CDR2 is YFSETQ in the germline V gene. The CDR3 consists of 13 residues. The CDR3 spells CASSRTGQDTQYF. The DNA of the CDR3 is TGCGCCAGCAGCCGGACAGGGCAAGATACGCAGTATTTT.

The rearrangement uses TRBV3-1 (or the pseudogene TRBV3-2) and TRBJ1-1; 7 positions match TRBD1. CDR3 length: 13 amino acids. With V trimmed by 5 bases and J by 3 bases, 3 bases remained unmatched. Germline V lookup: CDR1 LGHDT, CDR2 YNNKEL (reference sequence). CDR3 in amino acids: CASSSGGYTEAFF. DNA of the CDR3: TGTGCCAGCAGCTCAGGGGGGTACACTGAAGCTTTCTTT.

This clone was found once. The chain recombines TRBV9 with TRBJ1-1, with D maybe TRBD1 (6 bases). The CDR3 spans 12 residues. The V gene's germline CDR1 is SGDLS and CDR2 YYNGEE. The V and J ends lost 3 bases and 7 bases respectively, with 10 bases between them. CDR3 DNA sequence: TGTGCCAGCAGCGCCAGGGGAAATGAAGCTTTCTTT. Translation: CASSARGNEAFF.

The CDR3 region is CATSRDPSGSYTDTQYF. The DNA for the CDR3 is TGTGCCACCAGCAGAGACCCTAGCGGGAGCTACACAGATACGCAGTATTTT. This rearrangement joins TRBV15 to TRBJ2-3; 10 positions match TRBD2. Trimming took 0 bases from V and 2 from J; bases not matched to a gene: 5. Germline values: CDR1 LNHNV, CDR2 YYDKDF (reference sequence). The CDR3 is 17 residues long.

The chain couples TRBV11-3 to TRBJ2-5, with TRBD1 matching over 8 bases. The V gene end was trimmed by 5 bases and the J gene end by 5 bases; junction bases not matched to a gene: 7. The CDR3 consists of 14 residues. Germline values: CDR1 SGHNT, CDR2 YENEEA. In nucleotides, the CDR3 is TGTGCCAGCAGCCTCAGGGGGCCGGGGGAGACCCAGTACTTC. This gives the protein CASSLRGPGETQYF.

The genes are TRBV19 and TRBJ1-2; possible D gene TRBD1, 5 bases. The V and J ends lost 5 bases and 6 bases respectively, with 16 bases between them. Germline CDR1 and CDR2: LNHDA and SQIVND (reference sequence). The CDR3 consists of 14 residues. The CDR3 DNA reads TGTGCCAGTAGTCCCGGGGGACGTTCCAATGGCTACACCTTC. Translating gives CASSPGGRSNGYTF.

V and J are TRBV24-1 and TRBJ1-1, with D possibly matching TRBD1 (5 bases). This CDR3 spans 13 amino acids. V was shortened by 9 bases and J by 4 bases, with 14 bases between the two germline ends. Looked up from germline, CDR1 is KGHDR and CDR2 is SFDVKD. CDR3 region: CATGRTGGTEAFF. Written as DNA, the CDR3 is TGTGCCACCGGGAGGACGGGGGGCACTGAAGCTTTCTTT.

In its sample, this clone was seen once. The chain combines TRBV7-3 with TRBJ2-3; tentative D call: TRBD2 (6 bases). CDR3 length: 16 amino acids. Germline CDR1 SGHTA, CDR2 FQGTGA. Trimming left V 5 bases short and J 1 base short, with 16 bases between. The CDR3 spells CASSAGLGDGTDTQYF. The DNA for the CDR3 is TGTGCCAGCAGCGCGGGGTTGGGGGATGGCACAGATACGCAGTATTTT.

In DNA, the CDR3 is TGTGCCAGCAGCCAAGACCTAGTTCAGCCCCAGCATTTT. Its translation is CASSQDLVQPQHF. V and J are TRBV3-1 (or the pseudogene TRBV3-2) and TRBJ1-5, with D unresolved. CDR1 and CDR2 (germline): LGHDT, YNNKEL (reference sequence). V dropped 0 bases and J dropped 6 bases, with 6 bases sitting between them. This CDR3 spans 13 amino acids.

The sample holds one count of this clone. V is TRBV5-6 and J is TRBJ2-5; TRBD2 matches 7 bases. The junction had 6 bases not matched to a gene; V was cut back by 0 bases and J by 4 bases. The V gene's germline CDR1 is SGHDT and CDR2 YYEEEE. The CDR3 covers 15 residues. The CDR3 reads CASSLDWLAVETQYF. The CDR3 DNA reads TGTGCCAGCAGCTTGGACTGGCTAGCGGTAGAGACCCAGTACTTC.

The gene calls are TRBV5-6 and TRBJ2-5, with TRBD1 matching over 7 bases. CDR3 length: 15 residues. Looked up from germline, CDR1 is SGHDT and CDR2 is YYEEEE. With 4 bases clipped from V and 5 bases from J, the junction kept 11 bases outside the gene matches. The CDR3 DNA is TGTGCCAGCAGCCAGGGGGATCGGGGTTGGGAGACCCAGTACTTC. Its protein is CASSQGDRGWETQYF.

The chain uses TRBV10-1 and TRBJ2-1; 8 bases line up with TRBD2. Germline V CDR1 and CDR2: WNHNN, SYGVQD (reference sequence). Trimming removed 4 bases from V and 3 bases from J; junction bases left unmatched: 2. This CDR3 is built from 14 residues. CDR3 residues: CASSGSGGYNEQFF. CDR3 bases: TGCGCCAGCAGTGGAAGCGGGGGCTACAATGAGCAGTTCTTC.

The chain combines TRBV5-4 with TRBJ1-1, with TRBD1 as a possible D gene (5 bases). The CDR3 totals 12 residues. With 4 bases removed from V and 6 bases from J, the gap between germline ends came to 10 bases. Per the germline V gene, CDR1 is SGHNT and CDR2 is YYREEE (reference sequence). The CDR3 nucleotides are TGTGCCAGCAGCCAGGGACTGGCTGAAGCTTTCTTT. This sequence encodes CASSQGLAEAFF.